This T cell receptor beta chain was identified during a study of shared clonotypes between healthy human individuals (dated by TCRdb to the early 2020s). Background for the entire study: A couple of women and three men aged 18 to 49 years were included in the cohort. To estimate repertoire size and how much clonotype sharing occurs between individuals, the study deeply sequenced the blood TCR repertoires of several healthy adults. Each donor's leukapheresis produced roughly between about 0.9 and 9.5 billion PBMCs. To increase sequencing depth and limit assay-specific biases, different laboratories used diverse techniques to prepare libraries and sequence TCR repertoires. Per donor, three plates each were used for CD4 naive and CD4 memory, two for CD8 naive, and one for CD8 memory. Findings and caveats that apply to the study as a whole: Because the study included only a small number of donors, the genetic and exposure-history diversity represented was limited. Rarefaction of sorted-subset datasets indicated incomplete sequencing despite the large sequencing depth. Higher generation probabilities were observed for clonotypes shared by all four sorted-subset donors than for non-shared clonotypes. Pairwise subsampling indicated that sequencing depth was expected to affect the degree of clonotype sharing among donors. When a handful of donors were compared, the shared fraction of clonotypes was roughly 5% for naive CD4, 3.5% to 4% for naive CD8, 2% to 2.5% for memory CD4, and roughly 0.4% for memory CD8. Sampling was restricted to blood, and TCR repertoires in tissues likely differ from the TCR repertoires found in blood. Naive subsets generally had larger estimated clonotype richness than memory subsets did.

About this clone itself: Its target antigen remains unknown. Nothing much larger sits one base from this clone, and base qualities are not available.

Using the deep immunoSEQ assay, multiplex PCR amplified TCR CDR3 regions from genomic DNA. Genomic DNA extracted from each cell subset was distributed evenly over all wells of several immunoSEQ 96-well plates, and each plate served as one replicate. For sorted subsets, each replicate PCR was loaded with 200 ng genomic DNA, equivalent to approximately 33,000 T cell genomes. Purified libraries were quantified with a Qubit 3.0 fluorometer, sized on a Bioanalyzer 2100, and re-quantified with the KAPA Library Quantification kit. A separate single-read 150-cycle Illumina NextSeq 550 flow cell was used to sequence each immunoSEQ 96-well plate. The study's processing was this. Because the immunoSEQ output included only junctional sequences and no quality scores, the filtering could not be the same as the filtering used for full-length reads. To assign V/J genes and CDR3, sequences were annotated using PyIR, a Python wrapper for IgBLAST v1.9, with IMGT germline references. Any read was removed if the V/J assignment was weak (E-value above 1e-6), the CDR3 was missing, or the read contained stop codons, out-of-frame junctions, or ambiguous translated residues. V3J clonotypes were defined by identical inferred V gene, J gene, and CDR3 amino acid sequence. The percentage overlap between two repertoires was calculated by dividing the number of shared unique clonotypes by the size of the smaller repertoire. Repertoire richness was assessed with RTK rarefaction, the Chao1 estimator, and Recon v2.1 estimates of unobserved clonotypes. Generation probabilities for all TCRbeta clonotypes obtained by the gDNA method from a few donors were computed using OLGA. TCRdb limited this immuneACCESS table to in-frame rearrangements with V and J called. A share of clones is missing; checked studies link under half to unresolved V genes, and the rest is unexplained. The V and J calls and clone size were taken over from that table, and D and trimming were inferred from the DNA. The sample includes about 2,200,000 clones, with roughly 91% observed a single time. The ten largest clonotypes hold more than 1.5% of the sample.

CD8 naive samples were obtained by positive selection for CCR7 among CD45RO-negative cells, yielding a CD45RA+CCR7+ population from which TemRA cells were excluded. The donors were healthy, HIV-negative adults with no recently reported acute infections or vaccinations. Only Caucasian adults living in Nashville, Tennessee, USA were represented among the donors. After blood collection by leukapheresis, PBMCs were isolated using Ficoll-Histopaque density gradient centrifugation and then cryopreserved in the vapor phase of liquid nitrogen. Purity and quantity of every magnetically sorted T cell population were checked by analytical flow cytometry. Genomic DNA was isolated from each sorted fraction and quantified by UV absorbance on a Nanodrop 2000c. The sample comprised naive CD8+ T cells from PBMCs. Explained via the paper, the cell subset or site label denotes: CD45RA+CCR7+. The source is a man younger than 30 in good health. Some clones in this sample may be carry-over from other donors' samples.

At the DNA level, the sequence is TGTGCCAGCAGCGTATGGGGGGCGCCGAAAAACATTCAGTACTTC. This codes for CASSVWGAPKNIQYF. The chain couples TRBV9 to TRBJ2-4; the D segment may tentatively be TRBD1 or TRBD2, each giving 6 matched bases. The V end loses 1 base and the J end loses 4 bases, and a stretch of 12 bases separates them. The CDR3, cysteine through phenylalanine, is 15 amino acids long. Of all the DNA, just the CDR3 is kept, 45 bases in frame from base 1. CDR1 and CDR2 are drawn from the germline V gene: SGDLS, YYNGEE.